The present entry profiles one T cell receptor (beta chain) with its context. This PCR relied on a set of 60 Vbeta primers and 13 Jbeta primers. TCRdb's table, derived via immunoSEQ multiplex PCR, lists solely in-frame clones and lacks some. The sample lists 200,000 or so clones; 79% were seen once. This entry is derived from a study of cytomegalovirus exposure and HLA in healthy donors. Germline values: CDR1 MNHEY, CDR2 SVGAGI. V was shortened by 6 bases and J by 1 base, with 6 bases between the two germline ends. This CDR3 region has 12 residues. The TCR originated in a male donor in good health and CMV-seropositive. Sequencing was performed on PBMCs. This rearrangement joins TRBV6-5 to TRBJ1-2; D remains ambiguous. The CDR3 is CASREINYGYTF. The CDR3 coding sequence is TGTGCCAGCAGGGAGATTAACTATGGCTACACCTTC.